This T cell receptor beta chain was recovered during a study of CD8+CD57+ T cells in acquired aplastic anemia. The sample holds one count of this clonotype. The CDR3 runs 15 residues. Trimming shortened V by 3 bases and J by 7 bases, and 16 bases separated the two germline ends. Germline assignment: CDR1 LNHDA and CDR2 SQIVND (reference sequence). Researchers used genomic DNA as the template to profile TCR beta VDJ and CDR3. TCRdb re-derived calls from the reads in MiXCR, one entry per CDR3 protein. The data hold 150,000 to 200,000 distinct CDR3 sequences, with approximately 40% observed a single time.

V is TRBV19 and J is TRBJ1-5; maybe TRBD1 (5 bases). The sequence derives from a human donor in good health. The sequenced sample consisted of sorted CD4+, CD8+, or CD8+CD57+ T cells (not recorded which) from PBMCs. CDR3 in DNA: TGTGCCAGTAGTATCTTCGCAGGGTCTCGGCAGCCCCAGCATTTT. This encodes CASSIFAGSRQPQHF.